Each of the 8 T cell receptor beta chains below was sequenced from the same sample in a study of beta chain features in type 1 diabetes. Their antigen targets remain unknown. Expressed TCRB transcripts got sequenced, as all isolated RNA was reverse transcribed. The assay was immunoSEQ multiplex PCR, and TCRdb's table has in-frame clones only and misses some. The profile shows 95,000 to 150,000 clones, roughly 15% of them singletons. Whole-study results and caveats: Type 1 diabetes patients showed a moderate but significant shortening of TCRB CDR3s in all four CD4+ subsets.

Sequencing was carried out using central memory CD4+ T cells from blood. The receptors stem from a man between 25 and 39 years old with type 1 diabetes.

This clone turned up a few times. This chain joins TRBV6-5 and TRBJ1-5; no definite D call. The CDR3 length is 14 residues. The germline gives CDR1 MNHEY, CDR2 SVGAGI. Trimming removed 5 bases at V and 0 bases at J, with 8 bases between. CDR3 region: CASSRDNSNQPQHF. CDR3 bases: TGTGCCAGCAGTAGAGACAATAGCAATCAGCCCCAGCATTTT.

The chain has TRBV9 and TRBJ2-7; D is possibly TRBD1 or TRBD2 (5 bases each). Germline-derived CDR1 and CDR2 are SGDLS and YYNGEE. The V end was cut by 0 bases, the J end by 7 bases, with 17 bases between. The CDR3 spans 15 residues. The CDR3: CASSVGGTDPREQYF. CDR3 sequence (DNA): TGTGCCAGCAGCGTAGGGGGGACCGATCCGCGAGAGCAGTACTTC.

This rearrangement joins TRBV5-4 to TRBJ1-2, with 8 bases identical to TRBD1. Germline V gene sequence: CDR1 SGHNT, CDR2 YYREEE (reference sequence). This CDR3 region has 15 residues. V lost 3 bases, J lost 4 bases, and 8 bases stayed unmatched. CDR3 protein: CASSSSVTGGYGYTF. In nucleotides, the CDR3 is TGTGCCAGCAGCTCAAGCGTCACAGGGGGCTATGGCTACACCTTC.

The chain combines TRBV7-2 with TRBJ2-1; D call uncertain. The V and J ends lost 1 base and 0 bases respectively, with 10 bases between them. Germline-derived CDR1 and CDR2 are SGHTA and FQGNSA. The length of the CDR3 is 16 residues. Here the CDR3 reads CASSLGPVSSYNEQFF. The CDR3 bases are TGTGCCAGCAGCTTAGGTCCAGTGAGCTCCTACAATGAGCAGTTCTTC.

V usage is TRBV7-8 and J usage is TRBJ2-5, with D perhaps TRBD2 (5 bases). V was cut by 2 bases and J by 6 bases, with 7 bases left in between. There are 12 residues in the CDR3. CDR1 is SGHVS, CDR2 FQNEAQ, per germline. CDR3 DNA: TGTGCCAGCAGCTTAAGCGGCCAGACCCAGTACTTC. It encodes CASSLSGQTQYF.

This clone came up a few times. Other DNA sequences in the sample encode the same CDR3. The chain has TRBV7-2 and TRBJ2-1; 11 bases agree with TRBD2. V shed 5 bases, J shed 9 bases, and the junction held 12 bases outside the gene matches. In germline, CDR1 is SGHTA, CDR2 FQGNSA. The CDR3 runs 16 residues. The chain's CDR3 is CASSPLGLAGGGEQFF. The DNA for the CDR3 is TGTGCCAGCAGCCCGCTGGGGCTAGCGGGGGGTGGTGAGCAGTTCTTC.

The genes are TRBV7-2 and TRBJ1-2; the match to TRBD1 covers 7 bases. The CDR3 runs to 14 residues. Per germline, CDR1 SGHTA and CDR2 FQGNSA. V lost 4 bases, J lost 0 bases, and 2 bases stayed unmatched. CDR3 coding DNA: TGTGCCAGCAGCTACGACAGGGCTAACTATGGCTACACCTTC. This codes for CASSYDRANYGYTF.

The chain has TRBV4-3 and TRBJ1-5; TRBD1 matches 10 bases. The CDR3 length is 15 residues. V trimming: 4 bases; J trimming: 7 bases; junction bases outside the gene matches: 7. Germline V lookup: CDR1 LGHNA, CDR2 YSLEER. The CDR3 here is CASSLWTGGDQPQHF. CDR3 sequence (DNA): TGCGCCAGCAGCCTCTGGACAGGGGGGGACCAGCCCCAGCATTTT.